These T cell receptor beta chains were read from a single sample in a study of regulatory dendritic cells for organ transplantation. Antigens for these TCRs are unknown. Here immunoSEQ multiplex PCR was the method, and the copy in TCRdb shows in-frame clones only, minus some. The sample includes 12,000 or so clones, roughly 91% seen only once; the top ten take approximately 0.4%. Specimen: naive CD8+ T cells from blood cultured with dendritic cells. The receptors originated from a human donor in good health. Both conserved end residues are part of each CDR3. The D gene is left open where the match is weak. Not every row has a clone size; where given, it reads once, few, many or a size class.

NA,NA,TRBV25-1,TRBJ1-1,CASSEPFGGGNTEAFF,TGTGCCAGCAGTGAGCCCTTTGGGGGGGGGAACACTGAAGCTTTCTTT
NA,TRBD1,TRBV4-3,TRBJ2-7,CASSQEMSGGSYEQYF,TGCGCCAGCAGCCAGGAGATGTCAGGGGGATCCTACGAGCAGTACTTC
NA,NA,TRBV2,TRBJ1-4,CASRGSQEKLFF,TGTGCCAGCAGAGGGTCCCAGGAAAAACTGTTTTTT
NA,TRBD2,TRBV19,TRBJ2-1,CASKSGLAPSYNEQFF,TGTGCCAGCAAATCGGGACTAGCGCCCTCCTACAATGAGCAGTTCTTC
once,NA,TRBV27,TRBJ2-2,CASSLPGRELFF,TGTGCCAGCAGTTTACCCGGGAGGGAGCTGTTTTTT
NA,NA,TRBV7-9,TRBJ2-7,CASATIRDTPLEQYF,TGTGCCAGCGCCACAATCCGGGACACCCCTCTGGAGCAGTACTTC
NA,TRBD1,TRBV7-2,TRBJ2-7,CASSLAISSWTGPLDEQYF,TGTGCCAGCAGCTTAGCGATCTCTTCTTGGACAGGGCCCTTGGACGAGCAGTACTTC
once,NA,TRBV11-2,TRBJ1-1,CASSKMNTEAFF,TGTGCCAGCAGTAAAATGAACACTGAAGCTTTCTTT
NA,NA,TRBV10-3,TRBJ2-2,CAISAGGPVTGELFF,TGTGCCATCAGTGCCGGAGGGCCGGTGACCGGGGAGCTGTTTTTT
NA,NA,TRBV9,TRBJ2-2,CASSVGGWKNTGELFF,TGTGCCAGCAGCGTAGGAGGTTGGAAGAACACCGGGGAGCTGTTTTTT
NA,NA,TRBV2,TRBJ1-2,CASIDHGYTF,TGTGCCAGCATCGATCATGGCTACACCTTC
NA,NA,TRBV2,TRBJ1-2,CATMRGRRNYGYTF,TGTGCCACGATGCGCGGCCGGCGAAACTATGGCTACACCTTC
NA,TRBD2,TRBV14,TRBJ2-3,CASSHFGAGGPTDTQYF,TGTGCCAGCAGCCATTTCGGAGCGGGGGGACCCACAGATACGCAGTATTTT
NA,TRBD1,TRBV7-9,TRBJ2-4,CASTGTGDPLAKNIQYF,TGTGCCAGCACCGGGACAGGGGACCCCCTAGCCAAAAACATTCAGTACTTC
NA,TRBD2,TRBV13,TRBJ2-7,CASSPTSSGTYEQYF,TGTGCCAGCAGCCCCACCTCTAGCGGAACCTACGAGCAGTACTTC
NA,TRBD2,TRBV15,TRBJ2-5,CATSRDRTSGETQYF,TGTGCCACCAGCAGAGATCGGACTAGCGGAGAGACCCAGTACTTC
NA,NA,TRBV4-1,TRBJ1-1,CASSQGRLNTEAFF,TGCGCCAGCAGCCAAGGCCGTCTGAACACTGAAGCTTTCTTT
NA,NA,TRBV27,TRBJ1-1,CASSPGRGTEAFF,TGTGCCAGCAGTCCGGGCCGGGGCACTGAAGCTTTCTTT
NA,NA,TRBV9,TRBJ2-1,CASSPADTGNEQFF,TGTGCCAGCAGCCCAGCGGACACGGGGAATGAGCAGTTCTTC
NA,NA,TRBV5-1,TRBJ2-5,CASSLVQGTQETQYF,TGCGCCAGCAGCTTGGTTCAGGGTACCCAAGAGACCCAGTACTTC
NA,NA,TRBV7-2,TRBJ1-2,CASSLRPGRAYGYTF,TGTGCCAGCAGCTTACGGCCGGGCAGGGCCTATGGCTACACCTTC
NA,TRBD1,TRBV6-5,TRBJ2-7,CASSYNRGGYEQYF,TGTGCCAGCAGTTACAACAGGGGTGGGTACGAGCAGTACTTC
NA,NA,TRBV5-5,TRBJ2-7,CASSLGPRPTEGEQYF,TGTGCCAGCAGCTTGGGACCGAGACCGACAGAAGGCGAGCAGTACTTC
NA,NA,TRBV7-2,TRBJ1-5,CASSLLDQAQPQHF,TGTGCCAGCAGCTTACTGGACCAGGCACAGCCCCAGCATTTT
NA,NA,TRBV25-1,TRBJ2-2,CASSDGGGNTGELFF,TGTGCCAGCAGTGATGGTGGGGGCAATACCGGGGAGCTGTTTTTT
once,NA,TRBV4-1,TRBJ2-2,CASSQRTVENTGELFF,TGCGCCAGCAGCCAGAGGACAGTGGAGAACACCGGGGAGCTGTTTTTT
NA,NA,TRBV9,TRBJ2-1,CASSYGQEQFF,TGTGCCAGCAGCTACGGACAAGAGCAGTTCTTC
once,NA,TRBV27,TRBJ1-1,CASSFQGMVSEAFF,TGTGCCAGCAGTTTCCAGGGGATGGTGTCTGAAGCTTTCTTT
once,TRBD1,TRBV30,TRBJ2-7,CAWSRGGTGFEQYF,TGTGCCTGGAGCCGAGGGGGGACAGGGTTCGAGCAGTACTTC
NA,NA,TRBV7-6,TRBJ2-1,CASSLIREYVSEQFF,TGTGCCAGCAGCTTAATACGGGAGTACGTTAGTGAGCAGTTCTTC
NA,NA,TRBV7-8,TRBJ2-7,CASSLDGVYEQYF,TGTGCCAGCAGCTTAGATGGCGTCTACGAGCAGTACTTC
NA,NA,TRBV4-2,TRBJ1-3,CASSQGQGPMSSGNTIYF,TGTGCCAGCAGCCAAGGTCAGGGGCCGATGAGCTCTGGAAACACCATATATTTT
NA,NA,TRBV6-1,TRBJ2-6,CASIGFWSGANVLTF,TGTGCCAGCATAGGGTTTTGGTCGGGGGCCAACGTCCTGACTTTC
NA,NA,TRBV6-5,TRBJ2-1,CASSPVRSYNEQFF,TGTGCCAGCAGCCCAGTACGCTCCTACAATGAGCAGTTCTTC
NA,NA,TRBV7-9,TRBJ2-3,CASSLAGVEDTQYF,TGTGCCAGCAGCTTAGCAGGGGTGGAAGATACGCAGTATTTT
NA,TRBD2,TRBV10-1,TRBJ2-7,CASSSGTDYEQYF,TGCGCCAGCAGTAGCGGGACTGACTACGAGCAGTACTTC
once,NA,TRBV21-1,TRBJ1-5,CASSKVGGRYQPQHF,TGTGCCAGCAGCAAAGTCGGCGGGCGGTATCAGCCCCAGCATTTT
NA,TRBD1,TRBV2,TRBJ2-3,CASTGTVHRDTQYF,TGTGCCAGCACGGGGACAGTGCACCGAGATACGCAGTATTTT
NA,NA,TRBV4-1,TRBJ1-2,CASSQVAGGNRGYTF,TGCGCCAGCAGCCAAGTCGCGGGGGGGAATCGGGGCTACACCTTC
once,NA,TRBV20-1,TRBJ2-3,CSSNAASLYF,TGCAGCTCGAATGCGGCAAGCCTGTATTTT
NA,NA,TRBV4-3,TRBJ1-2,CASSQVEGLYGYTF,TGCGCCAGCAGCCAAGTGGAGGGCCTCTATGGCTACACCTTC
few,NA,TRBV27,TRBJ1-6,CASSLMPSGGSPLHF,TGTGCCAGCAGTTTAATGCCGAGCGGGGGTTCACCCCTCCACTTT
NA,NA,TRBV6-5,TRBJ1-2,CASTPAGTNGYTF,TGTGCCAGCACCCCGGCTGGGACCAATGGCTACACCTTC
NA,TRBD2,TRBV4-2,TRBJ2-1,CASSQYPSGTYNEQFF,TGTGCCAGCAGCCAATACCCTAGCGGGACCTACAATGAGCAGTTCTTC
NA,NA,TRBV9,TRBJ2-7,CASSLGEAHEQYF,TGTGCCAGCAGCCTCGGTGAGGCCCACGAGCAGTACTTC
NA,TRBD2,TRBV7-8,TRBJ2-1,CASSSRGAYGDEQFF,TGTGCCAGCAGCTCGCGGGGGGCTTATGGGGATGAGCAGTTCTTC
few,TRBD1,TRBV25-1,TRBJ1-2,CASYTGVYGYTF,TGTGCCAGCTATACAGGGGTTTATGGCTACACCTTC
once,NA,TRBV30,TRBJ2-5,CAWSVAETQYF,TGTGCCTGGAGTGTAGCGGAGACCCAGTACTTC